The TCR beta chain under discussion was sequenced for a study of cytomegalovirus exposure and HLA in healthy donors. V was trimmed by 5 bases and J by 5 bases, leaving 14 bases between them. The CDR3 sequence is 14 residues long. From germline, CDR1 is SGHNT and CDR2 YENEEA. PCR employed 60 Vbeta and 13 Jbeta primers. The repertoire was sequenced with immunoSEQ multiplex PCR; TCRdb's copy has only in-frame clones and lacks some. Altogether about 93,000 clones are present, 80% being singletons, with the ten largest covering about 6.8%. This TCR derives from a man aged 25-45 years in good health and CMV-seronegative. The chain has TRBV11-3 and TRBJ2-3; a possible D gene is TRBD1 (7 bases). Sequenced input: PBMCs. CDR3: CASSPGTAGDTQYF. The CDR3 DNA sequence: TGTGCCAGCAGCCCTGGGACAGCGGGAGATACGCAGTATTTT.